The entry that follows covers one T cell receptor beta chain sequence. Repertoires were generated with immunoSEQ multiplex PCR, while TCRdb's copy carries only in-frame clones and drops some. The sample includes approximately 300,000 clones, nearly 90% of them seen just once. This sample is drawn from a study of blood T cell repertoires in COVID-19. Clinical histories supplied by participants themselves formed the basis of cohort assignment. The CDR3 covers 17 residues. The V and J ends lost 5 bases and 4 bases, in that order; junction bases with no gene match: 13. The germline V gene has CDR1 SGHAT and CDR2 FQNNGV.

The chain combines TRBV11-2 with TRBJ1-1; 10 positions agree with TRBD1. Input material: PBMCs or T cells enriched from blood (not recorded which). This sequence originates from a woman aged 30 to 39 who had recovered from COVID-19. The CDR3 is CASSRWQGRQGATEAFF. In nucleotides, the CDR3 is TGTGCCAGCAGCCGTTGGCAGGGGCGACAGGGGGCCACTGAAGCTTTCTTT.